This TCR beta chain was recorded in a study of neurological immune-mediated disorders. This clonotype appeared many times. The CDR3 covers 13 residues. V was pared by 2 bases and J by 6 bases, with 12 bases between. From germline, CDR1 is GTSNPN and CDR2 SVGIG (reference sequence). Using its own MiXCR run on the 5' RACE reads, TCRdb lists one record per CDR3 protein. The sample carries roughly 60,000 distinct CDR3 sequences, under 4.5% recorded once. Sequencing was carried out using PBMCs. The genes are TRBV30 and TRBJ2-3; a weak D match, TRBD2 (6 bases). The sequence was obtained from a woman aged 25 to 39 with multiple sclerosis. The CDR3 bases are TGTGCCTGGAGTTCCGGGGGACCGGATACGCAGTATTTT. This codes for CAWSSGGPDTQYF.